Sequencing of this T cell receptor beta chain was carried out in a study of monozygotic twins with inflammatory bowel disease. Study-level results: Twins classed as concordant or discordant showed no difference in repertoire similarity, possibly from limited power.

TCRdb re-analyzed the 5' RACE reads; it lists each CDR3 protein once, without DNA. Its listing shows around 380,000 distinct CDR3 sequences. Turning to this clonotype: Its antigen is not known.

CDR1 and CDR2 from the germline V gene are SNHLY and FYNNEI. This CDR3 is 14 amino acids long. Sequenced input: blood. This sequence was found in a human donor with ulcerative colitis or Crohn's disease, or a healthy co-twin of an affected twin (not recorded which). The genes are TRBV2 and TRBJ2-3; the D gene TCRdb calls, TRBD1, cannot be checked with no DNA. CDR3 in amino acids: CASSAGANTDTQYF.